The 17 T cell receptor beta chains reported below all come from one sample, sequenced in a study of cytomegalovirus exposure and HLA in healthy donors. PCR was performed using 60 Vbeta and 13 Jbeta primers. The table came from immunoSEQ multiplex PCR; TCRdb's copy has only in-frame clones and leaves some out. This table holds around 74,000 clones. The sequenced sample was PBMCs. The origin of the receptors is a man under 40 in good health and CMV-seronegative.

The genes are TRBV27 and TRBJ2-7; 9 nucleotides match TRBD2. Unmatched junction bases numbered 10, after V lost 6 bases and J lost 4 bases. Per germline, CDR1 MNHEY and CDR2 SMNVEV (reference sequence). The CDR3 loop spans 15 amino acids. This chain's CDR3 is CASRLRGGQTYEQYF. The CDR3 DNA reads TGTGCCAGCAGGCTGCGGGGGGGCCAAACTTACGAGCAGTACTTC.

The chain carries TRBV18 and TRBJ1-2; 12 bases fit TRBD1. Germline V CDR1 and CDR2: KGHSH, LQKENI. The V and J ends lost 4 bases and 8 bases, in that order; junction bases with no gene match: 11. The length of the CDR3 is 16 residues. This CDR3 is CASSRERGTGGGGYTF. CDR3 DNA sequence: TGTGCCAGCTCACGCGAAAGAGGGACAGGGGGCGGAGGCTACACCTTC.

The gene calls are TRBV14 and TRBJ1-2; D might be TRBD1 (6 bases). Germline V gives CDR1 SGHDN, CDR2 FVKESK. The CDR3 extends over 14 amino acids. With 4 bases removed from V and 1 base from J, the gap between germline ends came to 10 bases. This chain's CDR3 is CASSPRGYNYGYTF. CDR3 sequence (DNA): TGTGCCAGCAGCCCCAGGGGATATAACTATGGCTACACCTTC.

The chain uses TRBV6-1 and TRBJ1-5, with D unresolved. The CDR3 runs to 12 residues. Trimming left V 5 bases short and J 7 bases short, with 9 bases between. Looked up from germline, CDR1 is MNHNS and CDR2 is SASEGT. The CDR3 nucleotides read TGTGCCAGCAGTCCAAGCAGGCAGCCCCAGCATTTT. This encodes CASSPSRQPQHF.

The J gene is TRBJ1-1, the V gene TRBV4-2; D is ambiguous. V dropped 0 bases and J dropped 5 bases, with 10 bases sitting between them. Per the germline V gene, CDR1 is LGHNA and CDR2 is YNFKEQ. The CDR3 consists of 14 residues. The CDR3 DNA reads TGTGCCAGCAGCCAAGATGAGGCCGGGACTGAAGCTTTCTTT. Translating gives CASSQDEAGTEAFF.

This sequence joins TRBV6-1 and TRBJ2-3; D is perhaps TRBD2 (6 bases). The CDR3 consists of 14 residues. Germline CDR1 is MNHNS and CDR2 is SASEGT. V was pared by 3 bases and J by 4 bases, with 11 bases between. In nucleotides, the CDR3 is TGTGCCAGCAGTGATTACGGGAGCGCAGATACGCAGTATTTT. This codes for CASSDYGSADTQYF.

The chain is built from TRBV9 and TRBJ1-5; TRBD1 matches 7 bases. Germline assignment: CDR1 SGDLS and CDR2 YYNGEE. This CDR3 has 14 amino acids. V was pared by 3 bases and J by 2 bases, with 2 bases of the junction left unmatched. The CDR3 bases are TGTGCCAGCAGCGAGGGGACAGGCAATCAGCCCCAGCATTTT. Protein product: CASSEGTGNQPQHF.

The V call is TRBV29-1, the J call TRBJ1-2, with 7 bases identical to TRBD1. Looked up from germline, CDR1 is SQVTM and CDR2 is ANQGSEA. The J segment lost 10 bases and the V segment lost 4 bases, leaving 9 bases of the junction unmatched. This CDR3 has 12 residues. CDR3 nucleotides: TGCAGCGTTGGCGGAGGGGGCAGGGACTACACCTTC. It codes for CSVGGGGRDYTF.

Details on this clone: Other DNA sequences in this specimen translate into the identical CDR3. The chain links TRBV7-2 to TRBJ2-7; the match to TRBD2 covers 7 bases. This CDR3 has 14 amino acids. The J segment lost 3 bases and the V segment lost 1 base, leaving 3 bases of the junction unmatched. From germline, CDR1 is SGHTA and CDR2 FQGNSA. The CDR3 here is CASSLGPSGYEQYF. CDR3 in DNA: TGTGCCAGCAGCTTAGGTCCTAGCGGCTACGAGCAGTACTTC. Using reference TRBV7-2 and TRBJ2-7 for the parts outside the CDR3, the full variable domain is GAGVSQSPSNKVTEKGKDVELRCDPISGHTALYWYRQSLGQGLEFLIYFQGNSAPDKSGLPSDRFSAERTGGSVSTLTIQRTQQEDSAVYLCASSLGPSGYEQYFGPGTRLTVT.

This chain links TRBV5-6 with TRBJ1-1; the D gene is possibly TRBD1 (5 bases). Germline values: CDR1 SGHDT, CDR2 YYEEEE. V dropped 2 bases and J dropped 4 bases, with 9 bases sitting between them. This CDR3 is built from 13 residues. DNA for the CDR3: TGTGCCAGCAGCTTTGGGCAGGGCACTGAAGCTTTCTTT. Translated, it gives CASSFGQGTEAFF.

The chain employs TRBV18 and TRBJ2-7, with 8 bases that match TRBD1. Germline CDR1 reads KGHSH; CDR2 reads LQKENI. Germline trimming cut 6 bases from V and 0 bases from J; bases unmatched to any gene: 7. The CDR3 is 15 residues long. CDR3 DNA sequence: TGTGCCAGCTCCCATAGACAGGGGCTCTCCTACGAGCAGTACTTC. It translates to CASSHRQGLSYEQYF.

This chain connects TRBV2 to TRBJ1-2, with D unresolved. The V and J ends lost 7 bases and 5 bases respectively, with 17 bases between them. This CDR3 has 14 amino acids. The germline gives CDR1 SNHLY, CDR2 FYNNEI. DNA for the CDR3: TGTGCCAGCACTCGGGGTGAGGGTAATTATGGCTACACCTTC. This translates into CASTRGEGNYGYTF.

DNA for the CDR3: TGTGCCATCAGCGGGGGACCGGACTATGGCTACACCTTC. As protein: CAISGGPDYGYTF. This rearrangement joins TRBV10-3 to TRBJ1-2; D is perhaps TRBD1 (5 bases). V was pared by 6 bases and J by 3 bases, with 11 bases between. This CDR3 is built from 13 residues. The germline gives CDR1 ENHRY, CDR2 SYGVKD.

This chain joins TRBV6-7 and TRBJ1-2; no clear D gene. TRBV6-7 is labeled an ORF, and its function is uncertain. The CDR3 covers 15 residues. Trimming took 5 bases from V and 7 from J, leaving 20 bases between them. The CDR3 region has the DNA TGTGCCAGCAGTAGGTTGAGGAACCGGCCTGGTGGCTACACCTTC. The encoded protein is CASSRLRNRPGGYTF.

The chain joins TRBV19 to TRBJ1-5; 7 bases line up with TRBD1. Germline assignment: CDR1 LNHDA and CDR2 SQIVND (reference sequence). The CDR3 sequence is 13 residues long. V shed 7 bases and J 7 bases; nucleotides not matched to a gene: 7. CDR3 region: CASTPTGWQPQHF. For the CDR3, the DNA is TGTGCCAGTACTCCGACAGGGTGGCAGCCCCAGCATTTT.

Remarks on this clone: This sample also contains other DNA sequences that code for the same CDR3. The V call is TRBV5-1, the J call TRBJ2-5; D is undetermined. V lost 0 bases and J 2 bases, leaving 5 bases between the germline ends. CDR1 is SGHRS, CDR2 YFSETQ, per germline. The CDR3 is 13 residues long. CDR3 sequence reads: CASSLAVQETQYF. For the CDR3, the DNA is TGCGCCAGCAGCTTGGCGGTACAAGAGACCCAGTACTTC.

This CDR3 reads CASSEAWSFGLNTEAFF. Here the CDR3 DNA reads TGTGCCAGCAGTGAAGCGTGGTCGTTTGGGCTGAACACTGAAGCTTTCTTT. This chain connects TRBV6-1 to TRBJ1-1, with D unclear. The CDR3 loop spans 17 amino acids. In germline, CDR1 is MNHNS, CDR2 SASEGT. With 0 bases removed from V and 0 bases from J, the gap between germline ends came to 14 bases.